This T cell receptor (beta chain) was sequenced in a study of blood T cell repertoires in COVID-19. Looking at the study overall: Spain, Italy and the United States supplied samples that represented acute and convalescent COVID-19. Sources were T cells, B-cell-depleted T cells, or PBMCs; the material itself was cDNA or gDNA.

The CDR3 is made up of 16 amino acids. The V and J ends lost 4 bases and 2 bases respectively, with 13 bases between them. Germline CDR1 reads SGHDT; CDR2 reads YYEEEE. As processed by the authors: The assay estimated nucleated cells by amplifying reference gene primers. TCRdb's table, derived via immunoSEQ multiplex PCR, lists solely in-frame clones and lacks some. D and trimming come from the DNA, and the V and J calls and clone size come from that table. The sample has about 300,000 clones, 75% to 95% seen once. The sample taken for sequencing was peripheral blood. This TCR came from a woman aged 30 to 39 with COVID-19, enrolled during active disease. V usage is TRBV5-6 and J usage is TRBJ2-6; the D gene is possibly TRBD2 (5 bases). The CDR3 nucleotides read TGTGCCAGCAGCACCAAGAGGGTGGCTGGGGCCAACGTCCTGACTTTC. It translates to CASSTKRVAGANVLTF.